This T cell receptor beta chain was captured in a study of blood T cell repertoires in COVID-19. This CDR3 comprises 15 residues. Germline CDR1 reads SGHDN; CDR2 reads FVKESK. The V end was cut by 0 bases, the J end by 4 bases, with 12 bases between. Clones were read by immunoSEQ multiplex PCR, and TCRdb kept only the in-frame ones, dropping some. The repertoire holds roughly 250,000 clones, with 86% as singletons. This receptor was obtained from a woman aged 40 to 50 with acute COVID-19. The sample comprised PBMCs or T cells enriched from blood (not recorded which). The rearrangement links TRBV14 to TRBJ2-5; D is perhaps TRBD2 (5 bases). The CDR3 loop is CASSQDGRVGETQYF. In nucleotides, the CDR3 is TGTGCCAGCAGCCAAGATGGGCGGGTAGGAGAGACCCAGTACTTC. Full variable domain (rest looked up from reference TRBV14 and TRBJ2-5): EAGVTQFPSHSVIEKGQTVTLRCDPISGHDNLYWYRRVMGKEIKFLLHFVKESKQDESGMPNNRFLAERTGGTYSTLKVQPAELEDSGVYFCASSQDGRVGETQYFGPGTRLLVL.